The clone carrying this T cell receptor (beta chain) has more than one count but fewer than ten. The antigen is unknown. Trimming cost V 1 base and J 6 bases; bases outside gene matches: 11. The CDR3 consists of 17 residues. The germline V gene has CDR1 SGHTA and CDR2 FQGNSA. From the RT-PCR reads, TCRdb called clonotypes with MiXCR, one entry per CDR3 protein. The sample records 500,000 to 750,000 distinct CDR3 sequences, 13% to 15% being singletons. The data derive from a study of response to subunit inactivated influenza vaccine. Study-level results: Seasonal influenza vaccination, on each occasion, was suggested by the authors to recruit few new T cells.

The sample here was PBMCs from blood, taken less than 13 days after vaccination. The chain links TRBV7-2 to TRBJ2-1; 8 nucleotides match TRBD1. This receptor was taken from a man between 45 and 60 years old who received an inactivated influenza vaccine. As DNA, the CDR3 is TGTGCCAGCAGCTTAGTAGGTCTAGGACAGGGAGTCAATGAGCAGTTCTTC. It yields the protein CASSLVGLGQGVNEQFF.